This entry concerns a single TCR beta chain. The antigen is undetermined. Trimming removed 2 bases from V and 7 bases from J, with 18 bases in between. CDR1 is SGHVS and CDR2 is FQNEAQ in the germline V gene. The CDR3 runs 15 residues. The sample is drawn from a study of cytomegalovirus exposure and HLA in healthy donors. In the study overall: The roughly 100 million unique TCR beta sequences, from about 179 million T cells, were found by an earlier analysis. General study points: In a later analysis, V- and J-gene trimming of beta chains associated with a DCLRE1C missense variant, replicated independently. Across donors, most TCRs were seen rarely, yet some public ones were widespread. In a later analysis, the majority of CMV-associated beta chains seemingly showed HLA restriction.

13 Jbeta primers and 60 Vbeta primers were used for the PCR. The assay was immunoSEQ multiplex PCR, and TCRdb's table has in-frame clones only and misses some. The sample contains about 94,000 clones, around 69% of which appear only once. The chain combines TRBV7-8 with TRBJ2-7, with D tentatively TRBD2 (6 bases). This clonotype was sampled from a man aged 25 to 40 in good health and CMV-seronegative. Sequencing used PBMCs. Here the CDR3 reads CASSLRGGTSGEQYF. The CDR3 coding sequence is TGTGCCAGCAGCTTACGGGGCGGGACGTCGGGGGAGCAGTACTTC. Variable domain in full (rest from reference TRBV7-8 and TRBJ2-7): GAGVSQSPRYKVAKRGQDVALRCDPISGHVSLFWYQQALGQGPEFLTYFQNEAQLDKSGLPSDRFFAERPEGSVSTLKIQRTQQEDSAVYLCASSLRGGTSGEQYFGPGTRLTVT.